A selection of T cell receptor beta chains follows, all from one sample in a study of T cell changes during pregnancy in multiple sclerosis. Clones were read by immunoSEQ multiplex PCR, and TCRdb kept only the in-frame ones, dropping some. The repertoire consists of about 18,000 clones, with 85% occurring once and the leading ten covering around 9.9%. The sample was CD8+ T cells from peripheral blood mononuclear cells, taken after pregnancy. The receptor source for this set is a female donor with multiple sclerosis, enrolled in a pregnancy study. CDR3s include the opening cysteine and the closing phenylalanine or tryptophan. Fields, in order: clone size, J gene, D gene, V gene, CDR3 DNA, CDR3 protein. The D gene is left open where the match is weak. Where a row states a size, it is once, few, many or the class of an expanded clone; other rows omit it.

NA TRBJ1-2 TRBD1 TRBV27 TGTGCCAGCAGTTCCGGACAGGGAAACTATGGCTACACCTTC CASSSGQGNYGYTF
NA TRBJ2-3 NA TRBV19 TGTGCCAGTAGCATCAGCGGTGCTAGCACAGATACGCAGTATTTT CASSISGASTDTQYF
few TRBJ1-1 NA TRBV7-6 TGTGCCAGCAGCCCCGGTGCGGGGGAACCGAACACTGAAGCTTTCTTT CASSPGAGEPNTEAFF
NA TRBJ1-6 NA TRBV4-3 TGCGCCAGCAGCCACCTTCTCGGGGGTGAAGCCGGCTATAATTCACCCCTCCACTTT CASSHLLGGEAGYNSPLHF
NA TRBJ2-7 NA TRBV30 TGTGCCTGGAGCCATCAAGACTACGCTACTTACGAGCAGTACTTC CAWSHQDYATYEQYF
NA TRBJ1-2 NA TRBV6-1 TGTGCCAGCAGACCCACAGGTAGCTATGGCTACACCTTC CASRPTGSYGYTF
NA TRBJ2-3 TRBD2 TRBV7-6 TGTGCCAGCAGCGGGCGGGGGGGCCTCGAAGATACGCAGTATTTT CASSGRGGLEDTQYF
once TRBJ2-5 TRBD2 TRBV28 TGTGCCAGCAGTTTCTCCCCCACTAGCGGGAGAGGGGAGACCCAGTACTTC CASSFSPTSGRGETQYF
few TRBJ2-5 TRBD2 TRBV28 TGTGCCAGCAGTTGGCCCACGACTAGCGGGACGGGGGGGGAGACCCAGTACTTC CASSWPTTSGTGGETQYF
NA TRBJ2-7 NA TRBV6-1 TGTGCCAGCAGTGACCTGGCAGGGGGGTCCTACGAGCAGTACTTC CASSDLAGGSYEQYF
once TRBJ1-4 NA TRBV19 TGTGCCAGTAGTATGGAGGGTTACGCTGAAAAACTGTTTTTT CASSMEGYAEKLFF
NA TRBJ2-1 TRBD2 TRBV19 TGTGCCAGTAGTATAGGCGGGGGGGAAAATAATGAGCAGTTCTTC CASSIGGGENNEQFF
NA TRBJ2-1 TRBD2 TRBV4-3 TGCGCCAGCAGCCATACCCCCGCGGGGGGCAATGATGAGCAGTTCTTC CASSHTPAGGNDEQFF
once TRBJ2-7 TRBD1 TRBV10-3 TGTGCCATCACGCCCCGGGACAGAACCTACGAGCAGTACTTC CAITPRDRTYEQYF
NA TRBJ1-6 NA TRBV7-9 TGTGCCAGCAGCACCGGGGCGGGGAGCTCCTATAATTCACCCCTCCACTTT CASSTGAGSSYNSPLHF
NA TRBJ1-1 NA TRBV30 TGTGCCTGGACTACGACAGAGAACACTGAAGCTTTCTTT CAWTTTENTEAFF
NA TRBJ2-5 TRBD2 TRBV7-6 TGTGCCAGCAGCTTAGGGGGGGAGCGGGAGAAGGAGACCCAGTACTTC CASSLGGEREKETQYF
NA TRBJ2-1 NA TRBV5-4 TGTGCCAGCAGCTTGGGGGCGCGGACTTCTTACAATGAGCAGTTCTTC CASSLGARTSYNEQFF
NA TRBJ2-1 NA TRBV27 TGTGCCAGCAGGTGGAGGAATGAGCAGTTCTTC CASRWRNEQFF
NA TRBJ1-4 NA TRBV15 TGTGCCACCAGCATAAGGACCGGACAGCCGGGGTTGGGAACTAATGAAAAACTGTTTTTT CATSIRTGQPGLGTNEKLFF
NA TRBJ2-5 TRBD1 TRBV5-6 TGTGCCAGCAGCGAAAGGGAGACAGGGTATTGGGAGACCCAGTACTTC CASSERETGYWETQYF
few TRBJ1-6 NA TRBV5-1 TGCGCCAGCAGCTTGACAACTACCGGAGACAATTCACCCCTCCACTTT CASSLTTTGDNSPLHF
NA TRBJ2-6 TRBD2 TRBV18 TGTGCCAGCTCACCACTTATGGGTCTAGCGGGAGTCCCTGGGGCCAACGTCCTGACTTTC CASSPLMGLAGVPGANVLTF
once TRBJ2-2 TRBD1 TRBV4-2 TGTGCCAGCAGCCCGACAGGGGTAGACACCGGGGAGCTGTTTTTT CASSPTGVDTGELFF
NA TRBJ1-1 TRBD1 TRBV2 TGTGCCAGAGACAGGGGGCAAAACACTGAAGCTTTCTTT CARDRGQNTEAFF
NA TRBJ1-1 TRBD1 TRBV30 TGTGCCTGGGGGGACAGGAGGTCTGAAGCTTTCTTT CAWGDRRSEAFF
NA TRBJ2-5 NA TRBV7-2 TGTGCCAGCAGCTTAGTAGGGACTGCCTCCCAAGAGACCCAGTACTTC CASSLVGTASQETQYF